The sequence of this T cell receptor (beta chain) was determined in a study of CD8+ T cells in alopecia areata. Study-level points and caveats: Tofacitinib produced a significant decrease in scalp clonality and in expanded CD8+ clones among the top 100. Relative to normal scalp, lesional scalp, especially alopecia totalis/universalis, showed higher clonality. Numerous expanded lesional clones remained in scalp and blood during tofacitinib.

The CDR3 spans 11 residues. V dropped 6 bases and J dropped 2 bases, with 4 bases sitting between them. The V gene's germline CDR1 is MNHEY and CDR2 SVGAGI. In its sample, this clone was seen once. Its antigen is as yet unknown. Sequencing relied on a cDNA template that was reverse transcribed from extracted RNA. Assay used: immunoSEQ multiplex PCR; TCRdb lists only in-frame clones, some missing. Here the sample spans about 210,000 clones, roughly 66% being singletons. Treatment reported: oral pan-JAK inhibitor, 5-10 mg twice daily. The sample here was CD4+ T cells sorted from blood, taken at approximately week 42, from a patient treated with tofacitinib. This TCR was sampled from a human donor with alopecia areata. The chain joins TRBV6-5 to TRBJ1-1; D unclear. CDR3 in DNA: TGTGCCAGCAGGAAAAACACTGAAGCTTTCTTT. This sequence encodes CASRKNTEAFF.